This T cell receptor (beta chain) was retrieved from a study of response to subunit inactivated influenza vaccine. Study-level results: Few additional T cells are recruited per seasonal influenza vaccination, authors suggested.

TCRdb itself ran the RT-PCR reads through MiXCR, one entry per CDR3 protein. Of 650,000 to 850,000 distinct CDR3 sequences in the sample, around 14% were seen once. With respect to this clonotype: Its antigen remains unidentified.

Sequencing was performed on PBMCs from blood, taken about 14 days before vaccination. The TCR was taken from a man aged 50 or older who received an inactivated influenza vaccine.

The CDR3, as DNA: TGTGCCAGCAGTCGCCGACAGCCAAACACCGGGGAGCTGTTTTTT. Translation gives CASSRRQPNTGELFF. V and J are TRBV12-3 or TRBV12-4 and TRBJ2-2, with D tentatively TRBD1 (5 bases). This CDR3 has 15 residues. Trimming removed 5 bases at V and 2 bases at J, with 12 bases between.